Below are 5 T cell receptor beta chains sequenced from a single sample in a study of T cell responses to AZD1222 COVID-19 vaccine. Sequencing used immunoSEQ multiplex PCR; TCRdb keeps in-frame clones, though not all of them. Altogether 65,000 to 90,000 clones are present, 86% being singletons, with the ten largest covering around 6.7%. The source was peripheral blood, collected on day 0 of AZD1222 vaccination. These receptors all come from an adult in good health.

The chain employs TRBV29-1 and TRBJ2-1; D call uncertain. Germline lookup yields CDR1 SQVTM and CDR2 ANQGSEA. Trimming left V 1 base short and J 5 bases short, with 9 bases between. The CDR3 sequence is 13 residues long. The CDR3 DNA follows: TGCAGCGTTGAAGTCCAGCAGAACAATGAGCAGTTCTTC. This encodes CSVEVQQNNEQFF.

This clone was seen a handful of times. A much more abundant neighbour one base away suggests this may be a read error. Other DNA sequences from this sample encode an identical CDR3 as well. V usage is TRBV6-1 and J usage is TRBJ2-5; 12 positions match TRBD2. Germline V gene lookup returns CDR1 MNHNS and CDR2 SASEGT. The J segment lost 5 bases and the V segment lost 2 bases, leaving 3 bases of the junction unmatched. The CDR3 covers 15 residues. The CDR3 nucleotides read TGTGCCAGCAGTGAACTAGCGGGGGGGCAGGAGACCCAGTACTTC. Translated, it gives CASSELAGGQETQYF.

The gene calls are TRBV19 and TRBJ1-5; 7 nucleotides match TRBD1. Per germline, CDR1 LNHDA and CDR2 SQIVND (reference sequence). The CDR3 sequence is 18 residues long. Unmatched junction bases numbered 15, after V lost 6 bases and J lost 1 base. This CDR3 is CASSLRPGQRLSNQPQHF. CDR3 nucleotide sequence: TGTGCCAGTAGCTTGAGACCGGGACAGAGATTAAGCAATCAGCCCCAGCATTTT.

The rearrangement uses TRBV28 and TRBJ1-2; D unresolved. Trimming took 2 bases from V and 2 from J, leaving 6 bases between them. Germline V lookup: CDR1 MDHEN, CDR2 SYDVKM. This CDR3 has 13 amino acids. The CDR3 DNA reads TGTGCCAGCAGTTTAGACCAAAACTATGGCTACACCTTC. It specifies CASSLDQNYGYTF.

The V gene is TRBV4-2, the J gene TRBJ2-5; 9 positions match TRBD2. CDR3 length: 17 amino acids. The ends lost 2 bases at V and 1 base at J; junction bases unmatched: 8. Germline V lookup: CDR1 LGHNA, CDR2 YNFKEQ. CDR3 loop: CASSQSGSGRPQETQYF. The CDR3 nucleotides are TGTGCCAGCAGCCAAAGTGGGAGCGGGAGGCCCCAAGAGACCCAGTACTTC.